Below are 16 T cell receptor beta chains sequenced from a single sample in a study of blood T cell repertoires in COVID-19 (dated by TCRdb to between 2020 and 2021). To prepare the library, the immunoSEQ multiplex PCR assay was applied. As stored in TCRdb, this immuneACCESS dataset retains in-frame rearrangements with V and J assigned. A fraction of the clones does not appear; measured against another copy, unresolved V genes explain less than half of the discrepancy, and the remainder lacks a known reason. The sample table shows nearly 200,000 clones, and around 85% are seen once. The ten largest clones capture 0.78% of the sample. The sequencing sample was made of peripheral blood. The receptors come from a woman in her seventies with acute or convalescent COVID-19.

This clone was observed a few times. The CDR3 DNA reads TGTGCCAGCAGCATATACCGGCCGGGGATGTCAGAAGCTTTCTTT. Translation: CASSIYRPGMSEAFF. V gene TRBV27 combines with J gene TRBJ1-1; D is uncertain. From germline, CDR1 is MNHEY and CDR2 SMNVEV (reference sequence). V was cut by 6 bases and J by 8 bases, with 22 bases left in between. This CDR3 is 15 amino acids long.

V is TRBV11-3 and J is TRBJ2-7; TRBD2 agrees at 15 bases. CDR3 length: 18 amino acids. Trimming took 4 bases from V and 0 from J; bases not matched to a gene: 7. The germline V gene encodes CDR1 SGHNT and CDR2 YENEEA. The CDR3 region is CASSSGLAGGISSYEQYF. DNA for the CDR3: TGTGCCAGCAGCTCCGGACTAGCGGGAGGGATAAGCTCCTACGAGCAGTACTTC. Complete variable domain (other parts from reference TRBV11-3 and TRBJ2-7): EAGVVQSPRYKIIEKKQPVAFWCNPISGHNTLYWYLQNLGQGPELLIRYENEEAVDDSQLPKDRFSAERLKGVDSTLKIQPAELGDSAVYLCASSSGLAGGISSYEQYFGPGTRLTVT.

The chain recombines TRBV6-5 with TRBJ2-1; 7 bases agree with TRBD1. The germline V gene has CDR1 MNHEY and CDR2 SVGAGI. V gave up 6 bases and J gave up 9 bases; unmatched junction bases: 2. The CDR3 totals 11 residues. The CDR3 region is CASRTGFEQFF. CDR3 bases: TGTGCCAGCAGGACAGGGTTTGAGCAGTTCTTC.

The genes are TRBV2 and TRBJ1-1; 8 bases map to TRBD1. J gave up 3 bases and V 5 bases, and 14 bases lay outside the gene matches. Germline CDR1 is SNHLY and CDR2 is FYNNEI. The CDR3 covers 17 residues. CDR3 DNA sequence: TGTGCCAGCAGTTTCGGAGGGGCAGGGGGCGCGTACACTGAAGCTTTCTTT. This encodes CASSFGGAGGAYTEAFF.

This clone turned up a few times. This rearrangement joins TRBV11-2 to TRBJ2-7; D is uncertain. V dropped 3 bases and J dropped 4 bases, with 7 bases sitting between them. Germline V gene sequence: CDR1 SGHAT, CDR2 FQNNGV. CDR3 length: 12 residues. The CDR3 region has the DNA TGTGCCAGCAGCTTGTACAGTTACGAGCAGTACTTC. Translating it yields CASSLYSYEQYF.

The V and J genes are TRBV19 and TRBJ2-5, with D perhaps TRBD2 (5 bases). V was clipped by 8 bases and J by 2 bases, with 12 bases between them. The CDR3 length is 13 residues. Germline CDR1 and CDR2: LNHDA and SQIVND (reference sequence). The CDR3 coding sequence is TGTGCCAGTGGTGAGACTACGCAAGAGACCCAGTACTTC. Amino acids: CASGETTQETQYF.

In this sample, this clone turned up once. The CDR3 sequence: CASSFHQGGEQYF. In DNA form, the CDR3 reads TGCGCCAGCAGTTTCCACCAGGGGGGCGAGCAGTACTTC. The chain links TRBV5-1 to TRBJ2-7, with D possibly being TRBD1 (7 bases). Per the germline V gene, CDR1 is SGHRS and CDR2 is YFSETQ. This CDR3 is 13 amino acids long. V gave up 5 bases and J gave up 6 bases, with 15 bases separating them.

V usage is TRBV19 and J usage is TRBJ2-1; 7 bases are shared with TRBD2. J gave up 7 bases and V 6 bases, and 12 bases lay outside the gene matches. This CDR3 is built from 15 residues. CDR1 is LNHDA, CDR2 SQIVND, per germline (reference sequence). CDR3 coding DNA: TGTGCCAGTAGCCTGAGCGGGGTGATCGGGAATGAGCAGTTCTTC. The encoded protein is CASSLSGVIGNEQFF.

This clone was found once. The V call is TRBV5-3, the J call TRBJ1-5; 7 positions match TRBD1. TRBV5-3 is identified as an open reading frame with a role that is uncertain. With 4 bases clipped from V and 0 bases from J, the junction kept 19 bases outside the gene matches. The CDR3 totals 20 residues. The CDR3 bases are TGTGCCAGAAGCCCCCGACCTCCGCGGACAGGACGTTTTAGCAATCAGCCCCAGCATTTT. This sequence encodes CARSPRPPRTGRFSNQPQHF.

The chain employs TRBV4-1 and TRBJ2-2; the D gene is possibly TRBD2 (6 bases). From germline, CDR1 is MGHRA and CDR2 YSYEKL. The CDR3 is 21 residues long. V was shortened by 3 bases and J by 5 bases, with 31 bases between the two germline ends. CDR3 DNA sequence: TGCGCCAGCAGCCAGGAATATTCGCGGGACTCGACATACAGAGGGACCGGGGAGCTGTTTTTT. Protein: CASSQEYSRDSTYRGTGELFF.

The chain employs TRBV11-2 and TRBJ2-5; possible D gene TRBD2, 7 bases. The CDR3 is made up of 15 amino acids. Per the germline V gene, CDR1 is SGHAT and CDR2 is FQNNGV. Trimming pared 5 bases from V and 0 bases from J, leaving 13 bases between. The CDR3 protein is CASSGGGRNQETQYF. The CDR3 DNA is TGTGCCAGCAGCGGGGGGGGGCGGAACCAAGAGACCCAGTACTTC.

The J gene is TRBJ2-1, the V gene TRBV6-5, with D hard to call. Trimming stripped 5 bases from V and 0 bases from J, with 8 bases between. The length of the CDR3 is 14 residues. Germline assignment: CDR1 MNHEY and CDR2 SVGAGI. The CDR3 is CASSIDSSYNEQFF. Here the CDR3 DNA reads TGTGCCAGCAGTATAGACTCCTCCTACAATGAGCAGTTCTTC.

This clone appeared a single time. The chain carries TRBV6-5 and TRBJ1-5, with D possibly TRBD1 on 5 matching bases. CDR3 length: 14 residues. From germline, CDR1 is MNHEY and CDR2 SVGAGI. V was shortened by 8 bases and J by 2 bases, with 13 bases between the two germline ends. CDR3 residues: CASCSAGGNQPQHF. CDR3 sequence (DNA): TGTGCCAGCTGTTCAGCGGGGGGCAATCAGCCCCAGCATTTT.

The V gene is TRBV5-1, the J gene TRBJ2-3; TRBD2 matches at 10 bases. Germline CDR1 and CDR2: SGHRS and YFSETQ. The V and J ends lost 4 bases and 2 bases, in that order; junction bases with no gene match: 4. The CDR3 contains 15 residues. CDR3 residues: CASSSGLAATDTQYF. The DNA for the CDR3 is TGCGCCAGCAGCAGCGGACTAGCGGCCACAGATACGCAGTATTTT.

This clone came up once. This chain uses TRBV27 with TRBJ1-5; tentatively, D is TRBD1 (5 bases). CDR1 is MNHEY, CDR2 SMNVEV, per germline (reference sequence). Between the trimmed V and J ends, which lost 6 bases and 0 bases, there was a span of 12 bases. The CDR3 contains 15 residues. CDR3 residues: CASRAGIISNQPQHF. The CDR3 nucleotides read TGTGCCAGCAGGGCAGGGATAATTAGCAATCAGCCCCAGCATTTT.

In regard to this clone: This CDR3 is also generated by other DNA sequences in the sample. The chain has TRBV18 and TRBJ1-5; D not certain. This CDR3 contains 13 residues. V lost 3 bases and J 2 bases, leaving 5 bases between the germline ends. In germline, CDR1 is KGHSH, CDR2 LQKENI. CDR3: CASSPGGNQPQHF. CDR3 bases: TGTGCCAGCTCACCTGGAGGCAATCAGCCCCAGCATTTT. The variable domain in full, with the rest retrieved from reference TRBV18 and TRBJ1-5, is NAGVMQNPRHLVRRRGQEARLRCSPMKGHSHVYWYRQLPEEGLKFMVYLQKENIIDESGMPKERFSAEFPKEGPSILRIQQVVRGDSAAYFCASSPGGNQPQHFGDGTRLSIL.